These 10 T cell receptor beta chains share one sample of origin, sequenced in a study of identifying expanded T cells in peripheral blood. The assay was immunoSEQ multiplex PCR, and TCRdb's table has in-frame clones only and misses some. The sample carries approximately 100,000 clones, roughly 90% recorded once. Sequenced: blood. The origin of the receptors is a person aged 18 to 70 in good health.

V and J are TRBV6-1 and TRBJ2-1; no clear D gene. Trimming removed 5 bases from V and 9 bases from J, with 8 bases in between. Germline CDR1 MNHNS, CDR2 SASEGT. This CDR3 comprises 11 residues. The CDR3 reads CASSQTTEQFF. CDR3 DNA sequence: TGTGCCAGCAGTCAAACCACTGAGCAGTTCTTC.

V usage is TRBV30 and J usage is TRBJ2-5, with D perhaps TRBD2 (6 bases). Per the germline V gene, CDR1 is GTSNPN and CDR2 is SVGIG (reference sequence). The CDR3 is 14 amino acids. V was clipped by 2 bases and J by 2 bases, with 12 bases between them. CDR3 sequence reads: CAWSHLRGQETQYF. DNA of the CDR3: TGTGCCTGGAGTCACCTCCGGGGGCAAGAGACCCAGTACTTC. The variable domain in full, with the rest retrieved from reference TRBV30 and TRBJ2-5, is SQTIHQWPATLVQPVGSPLSLECTVEGTSNPNLYWYRQAAGRGLQLLFYSVGIGQISSEVPQNLSASRPQDRQFILSSKKLLLSDSGFYLCAWSHLRGQETQYFGPGTRLLVL.

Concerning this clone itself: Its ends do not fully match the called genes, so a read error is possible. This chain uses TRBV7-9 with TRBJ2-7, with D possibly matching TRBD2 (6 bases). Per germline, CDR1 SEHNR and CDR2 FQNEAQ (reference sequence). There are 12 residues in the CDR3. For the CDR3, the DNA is TGTGCCAGCAGCCTTACGGGACTGGCTGATGAGTTC. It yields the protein CASSLTGLADEF.

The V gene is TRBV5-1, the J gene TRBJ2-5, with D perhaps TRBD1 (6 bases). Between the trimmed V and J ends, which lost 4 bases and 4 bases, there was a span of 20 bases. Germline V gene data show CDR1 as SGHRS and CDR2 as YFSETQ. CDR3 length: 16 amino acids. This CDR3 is CASSHSDSRTLETQYF. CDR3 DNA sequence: TGCGCCAGCAGCCATTCGGACAGCAGGACATTAGAGACCCAGTACTTC.

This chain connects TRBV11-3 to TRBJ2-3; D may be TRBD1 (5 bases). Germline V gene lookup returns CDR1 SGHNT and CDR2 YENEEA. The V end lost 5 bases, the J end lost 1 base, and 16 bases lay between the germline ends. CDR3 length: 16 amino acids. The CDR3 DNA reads TGTGCCAGCAGCGGGCAGGGAAGTAGTGGCACAGATACGCAGTATTTT. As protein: CASSGQGSSGTDTQYF.

The CDR3 region is CASRQGMTYEQYF. The DNA of the CDR3 is TGCGCCAGCAGACAGGGGATGACCTACGAGCAGTACTTC. The rearrangement uses TRBV5-1 and TRBJ2-7; 7 positions agree with TRBD1. Germline CDR1 SGHRS, CDR2 YFSETQ. V was clipped by 5 bases and J by 2 bases; unmatched bases: 4. This CDR3 is 13 amino acids long. Combining the CDR3 with reference TRBV5-1 and TRBJ2-7 gives the whole variable domain KAGVTQTPRYLIKTRGQQVTLSCSPISGHRSVSWYQQTPGQGLQFLFEYFSETQRNKGNFPGRFSGRQFSNSRSEMNVSTLELGDSALYLCASRQGMTYEQYFGPGTRLTVT.

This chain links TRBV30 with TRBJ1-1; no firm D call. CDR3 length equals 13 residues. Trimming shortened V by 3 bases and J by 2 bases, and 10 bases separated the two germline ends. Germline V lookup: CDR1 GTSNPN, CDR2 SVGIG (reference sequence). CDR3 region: CAWSLNYNTEAFF. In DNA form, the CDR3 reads TGTGCCTGGAGCCTTAATTATAACACTGAAGCTTTCTTT.

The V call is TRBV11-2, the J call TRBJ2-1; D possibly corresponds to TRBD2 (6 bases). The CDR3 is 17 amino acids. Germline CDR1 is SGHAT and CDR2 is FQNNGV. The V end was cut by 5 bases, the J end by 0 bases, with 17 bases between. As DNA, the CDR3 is TGTGCCAGCAGCCCCCGAGGGTACGGGAGCTCCTACAATGAGCAGTTCTTC. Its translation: CASSPRGYGSSYNEQFF.

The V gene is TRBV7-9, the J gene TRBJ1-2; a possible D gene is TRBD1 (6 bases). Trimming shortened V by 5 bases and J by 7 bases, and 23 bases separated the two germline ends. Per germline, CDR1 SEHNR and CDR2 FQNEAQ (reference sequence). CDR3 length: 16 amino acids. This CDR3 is CASSLNLQGGRRGYTF. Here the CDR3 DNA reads TGTGCCAGCAGCCTCAATTTACAGGGAGGACGGCGTGGCTACACCTTC.

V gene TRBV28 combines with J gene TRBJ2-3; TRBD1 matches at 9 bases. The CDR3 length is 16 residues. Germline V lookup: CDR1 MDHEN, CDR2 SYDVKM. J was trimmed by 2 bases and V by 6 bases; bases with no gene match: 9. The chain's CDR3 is CASRTEGQGLTDTQYF. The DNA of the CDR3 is TGTGCCAGCAGAACTGAGGGACAGGGCCTCACAGATACGCAGTATTTT.